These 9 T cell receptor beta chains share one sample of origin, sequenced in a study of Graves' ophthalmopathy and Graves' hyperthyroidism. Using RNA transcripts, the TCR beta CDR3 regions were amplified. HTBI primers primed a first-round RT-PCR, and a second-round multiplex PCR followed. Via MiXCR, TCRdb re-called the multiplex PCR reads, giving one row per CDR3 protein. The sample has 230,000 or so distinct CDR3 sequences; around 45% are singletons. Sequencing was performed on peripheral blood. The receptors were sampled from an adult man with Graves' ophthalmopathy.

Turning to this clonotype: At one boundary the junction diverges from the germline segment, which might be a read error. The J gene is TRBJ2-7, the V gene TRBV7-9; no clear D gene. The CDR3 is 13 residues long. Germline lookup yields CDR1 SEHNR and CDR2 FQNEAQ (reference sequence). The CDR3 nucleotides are TGTGCCAGCAGCACCGGGCCTCACTACGAGCAGTGCTTC. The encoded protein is CASSTGPHYEQCF. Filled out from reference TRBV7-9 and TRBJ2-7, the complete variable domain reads DTGVSQNPRHKITKRGQNVTFRCDPISEHNRLYWYRQTLGQGPEFLTYFQNEAQLEKSRLLSDRFSAERPKGSFSTLEIQRTEQGDSAMYLCASSTGPHYEQCFGPGTRLTVT.

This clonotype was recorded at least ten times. The CDR3 loop is CATSTGTNTEAFF. As DNA, the CDR3 is TGTGCCACCAGTACAGGGACGAACACTGAAGCTTTCTTT. The V gene is TRBV24-1, the J gene TRBJ1-1; D perhaps matches TRBD1 (6 bases). V was cut by 6 bases and J by 1 base, with 8 bases left in between. CDR1 KGHDR and CDR2 SFDVKD come from the germline V gene. The CDR3 extends over 13 amino acids.

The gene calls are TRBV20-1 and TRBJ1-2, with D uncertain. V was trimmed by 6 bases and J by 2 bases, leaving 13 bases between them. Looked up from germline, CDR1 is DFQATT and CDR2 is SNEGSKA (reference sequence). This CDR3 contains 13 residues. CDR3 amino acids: CSAARAMNYGYTF. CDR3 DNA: TGCAGTGCCGCACGGGCAATGAACTATGGCTACACCTTC.

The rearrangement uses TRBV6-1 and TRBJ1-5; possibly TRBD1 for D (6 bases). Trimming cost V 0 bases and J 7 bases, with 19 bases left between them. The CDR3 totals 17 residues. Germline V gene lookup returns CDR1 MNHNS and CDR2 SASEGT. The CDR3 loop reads CASSEAVGGTRGQPQHF. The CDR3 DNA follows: TGTGCCAGCAGTGAAGCAGTAGGGGGGACCAGGGGCCAGCCCCAGCATTTT.

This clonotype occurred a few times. CDR3 loop: CSATRTGKYETQYF. The CDR3, as DNA: TGCAGTGCTACCCGGACAGGGAAGTACGAGACCCAGTACTTC. This chain connects TRBV20-1 to TRBJ2-5; TRBD1 aligns across 8 bases. V lost 4 bases to trimming and J lost 5 bases; unmatched junction nucleotides: 9. Germline CDR1 reads DFQATT; CDR2 reads SNEGSKA (reference sequence). CDR3 length: 14 amino acids.

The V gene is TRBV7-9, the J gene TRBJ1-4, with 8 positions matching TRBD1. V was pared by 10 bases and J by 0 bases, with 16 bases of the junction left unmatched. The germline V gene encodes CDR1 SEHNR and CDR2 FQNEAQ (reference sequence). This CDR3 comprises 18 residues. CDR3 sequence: CAIPPTGAGSSTNEKLFF. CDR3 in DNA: TGTGCCATTCCTCCGACAGGGGCCGGGTCCTCAACTAATGAAAAACTGTTTTTT.

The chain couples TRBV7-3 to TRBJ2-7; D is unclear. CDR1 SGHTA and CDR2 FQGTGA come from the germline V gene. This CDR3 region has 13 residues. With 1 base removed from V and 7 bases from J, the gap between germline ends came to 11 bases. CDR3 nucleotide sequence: TGTGCCAGCAGCTTAAGACGGTTGGGGGAGCAGTACTTC. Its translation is CASSLRRLGEQYF.

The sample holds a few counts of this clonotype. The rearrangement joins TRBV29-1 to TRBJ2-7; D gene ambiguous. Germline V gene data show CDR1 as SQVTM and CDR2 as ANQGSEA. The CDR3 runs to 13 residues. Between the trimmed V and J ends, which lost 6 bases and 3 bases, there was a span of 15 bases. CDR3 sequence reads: CSVKPGPIYEQYF. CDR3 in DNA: TGCAGCGTAAAACCGGGTCCCATCTACGAGCAGTACTTC.

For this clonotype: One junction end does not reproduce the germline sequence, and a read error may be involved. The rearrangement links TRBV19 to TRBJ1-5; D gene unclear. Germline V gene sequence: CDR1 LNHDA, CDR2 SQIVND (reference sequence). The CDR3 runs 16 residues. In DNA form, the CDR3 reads TGTGCCAGTAGAATAGGTGGGCGGAGAGATCATCAGCCCCAGCATTTT. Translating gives CASRIGGRRDHQPQHF.